The 6 T cell receptor beta chains below all came from one sample that was sequenced in a study of beta chain features in type 1 diabetes. Expressed TCRB transcripts were sequenced because the isolated RNA had all been reverse transcribed beforehand. Repertoires were generated with immunoSEQ multiplex PCR, while TCRdb's copy carries only in-frame clones and drops some. The sample has some 330,000 clones; 11% are singletons. The sequenced sample consisted of naive CD4+ T cells from blood. These receptors all come from a woman aged 25-40 years in good health.

The chain uses TRBV28 and TRBJ2-7, with TRBD1 matching over 10 bases. The CDR3 has 16 amino acids. The germline CDR1 and CDR2 sequences are MDHEN and SYDVKM. Trimming removed 6 bases from V and 3 bases from J; junction bases left unmatched: 11. CDR3 protein: CASSPPGQGVNYEQYF. The CDR3 DNA follows: TGTGCCAGCAGCCCCCCAGGACAGGGGGTGAACTACGAGCAGTACTTC.

In this sample, this clone turned up a few times. The J gene is TRBJ1-1, the V gene TRBV30; 8 nucleotides line up with TRBD1. The germline V gene has CDR1 GTSNPN and CDR2 SVGIG (reference sequence). This CDR3 has 13 amino acids. Trimming took 4 bases from V and 4 from J; bases not matched to a gene: 5. CDR3 nucleotide sequence: TGTGCCTGGACCGGACAGGGCGGCACTGAAGCTTTCTTT. Translated, it gives CAWTGQGGTEAFF.

This chain links TRBV6-5 with TRBJ2-7, with D hard to call. This CDR3 has 12 residues. Between the trimmed V and J ends, which lost 7 bases and 0 bases, there was a span of 7 bases. CDR1 and CDR2 from the germline V gene are MNHEY and SVGAGI. This CDR3 is CASTGNSYEQYF. The CDR3 bases are TGTGCCAGCACTGGCAACTCCTACGAGCAGTACTTC.

The chain uses TRBV4-2 and TRBJ2-4, with 9 bases aligning to TRBD2. The CDR3 runs 14 residues. Trimming took 6 bases from V and 1 from J; bases not matched to a gene: 1. CDR1 LGHNA and CDR2 YNFKEQ come from the germline V gene. CDR3 protein: CASRAGGAKNIQYF. CDR3 coding DNA: TGTGCCAGCAGGGCGGGAGGGGCCAAAAACATTCAGTACTTC.

This clone was recorded once. The chain links TRBV7-9 to TRBJ2-2, with TRBD1 matching over 9 bases. The CDR3 consists of 15 residues. The germline V gene encodes CDR1 SEHNR and CDR2 FQNEAQ (reference sequence). Trimming took 5 bases from V and 7 from J; bases not matched to a gene: 8. CDR3 in DNA: TGTGCCAGCAGCCCAGGGACAGGGCTCGACGGGGAGCTGTTTTTT. This sequence encodes CASSPGTGLDGELFF. Together with reference TRBV7-9 and TRBJ2-2, the CDR3 gives the full variable domain: DTGVSQNPRHKITKRGQNVTFRCDPISEHNRLYWYRQTLGQGPEFLTYFQNEAQLEKSRLLSDRFSAERPKGSFSTLEIQRTEQGDSAMYLCASSPGTGLDGELFFGEGSRLTVL.

This clone was recorded a few times. The V call is TRBV5-1, the J call TRBJ2-3; D might be TRBD1 (6 bases). With 5 bases removed from V and 4 bases from J, the gap between germline ends came to 17 bases. This CDR3 contains 15 residues. CDR1 is SGHRS and CDR2 is YFSETQ in the germline V gene. The DNA for the CDR3 is TGCGCCAGCAGTCTTACAGGGTACGGGGCAGATACGCAGTATTTT. Its translation is CASSLTGYGADTQYF.